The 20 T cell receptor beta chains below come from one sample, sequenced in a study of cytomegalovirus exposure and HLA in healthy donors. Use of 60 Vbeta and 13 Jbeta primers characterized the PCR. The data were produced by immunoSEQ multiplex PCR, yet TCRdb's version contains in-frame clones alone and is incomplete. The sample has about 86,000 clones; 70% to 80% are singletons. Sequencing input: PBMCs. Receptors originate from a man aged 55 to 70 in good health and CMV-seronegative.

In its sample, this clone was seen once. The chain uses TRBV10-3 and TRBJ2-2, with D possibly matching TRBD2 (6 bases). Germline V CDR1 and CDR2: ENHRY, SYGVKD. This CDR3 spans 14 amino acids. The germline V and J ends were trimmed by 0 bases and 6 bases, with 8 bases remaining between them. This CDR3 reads CAISESREAGELFF. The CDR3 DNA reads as TGTGCCATCAGTGAGTCGAGGGAGGCCGGGGAGCTGTTTTTT.

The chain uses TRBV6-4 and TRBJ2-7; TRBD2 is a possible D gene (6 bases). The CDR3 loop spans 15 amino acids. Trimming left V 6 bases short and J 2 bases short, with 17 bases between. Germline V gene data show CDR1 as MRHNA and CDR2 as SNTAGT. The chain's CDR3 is CASRARDLDTYEQYF. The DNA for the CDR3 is TGTGCCAGCAGAGCCCGGGACTTAGATACCTACGAGCAGTACTTC.

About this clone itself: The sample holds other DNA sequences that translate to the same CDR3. The CDR3 DNA follows: TGTGCCAGCAGCCCACAGGGGGACTATGGCTACACCTTC. Its translation is CASSPQGDYGYTF. This chain links TRBV2 with TRBJ1-2; the match to TRBD1 covers 8 bases. The length of the CDR3 is 13 residues. V was clipped by 6 bases and J by 3 bases; unmatched bases: 3. CDR1 and CDR2 from the germline V gene are SNHLY and FYNNEI.

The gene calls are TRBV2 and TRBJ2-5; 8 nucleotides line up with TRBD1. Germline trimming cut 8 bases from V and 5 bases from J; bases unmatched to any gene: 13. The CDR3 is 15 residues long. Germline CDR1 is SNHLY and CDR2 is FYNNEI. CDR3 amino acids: CASQREGTGGETQYF. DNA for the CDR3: TGTGCCAGCCAAAGAGAGGGGACAGGAGGGGAGACCCAGTACTTC.

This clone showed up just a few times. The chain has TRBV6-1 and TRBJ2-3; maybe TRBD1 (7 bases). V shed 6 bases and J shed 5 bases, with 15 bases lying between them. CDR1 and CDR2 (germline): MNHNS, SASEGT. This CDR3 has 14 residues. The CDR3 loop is CASSFQGGEDTQYF. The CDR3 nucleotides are TGTGCCAGCAGCTTCCAGGGGGGTGAAGATACGCAGTATTTT.

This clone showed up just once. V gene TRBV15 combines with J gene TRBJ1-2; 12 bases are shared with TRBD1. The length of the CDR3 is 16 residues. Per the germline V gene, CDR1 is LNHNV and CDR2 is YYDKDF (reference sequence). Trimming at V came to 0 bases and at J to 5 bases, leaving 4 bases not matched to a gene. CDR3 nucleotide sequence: TGTGCCACCAGCAGAGAGGGACAGGGGGCTGGGTATGGCTACACCTTC. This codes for CATSREGQGAGYGYTF.

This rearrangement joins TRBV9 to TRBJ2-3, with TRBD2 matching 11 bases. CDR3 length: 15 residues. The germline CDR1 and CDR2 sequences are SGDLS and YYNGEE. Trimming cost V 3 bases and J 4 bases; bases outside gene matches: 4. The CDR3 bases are TGTGCCAGCAGCGGAAGACTAGCGGGGCCAGATACGCAGTATTTT. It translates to CASSGRLAGPDTQYF.

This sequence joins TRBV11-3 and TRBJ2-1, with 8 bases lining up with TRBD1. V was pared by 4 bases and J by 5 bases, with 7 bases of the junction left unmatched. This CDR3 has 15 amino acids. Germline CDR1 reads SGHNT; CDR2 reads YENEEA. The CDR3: CASSSRQGPHNEQFF. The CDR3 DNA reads TGTGCCAGCAGCTCCAGACAGGGGCCCCACAATGAGCAGTTCTTC.

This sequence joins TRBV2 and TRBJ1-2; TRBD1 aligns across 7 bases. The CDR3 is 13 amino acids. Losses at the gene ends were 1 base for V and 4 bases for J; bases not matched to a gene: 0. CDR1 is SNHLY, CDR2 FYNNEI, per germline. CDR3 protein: CASSEDRGYGYTF. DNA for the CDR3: TGTGCCAGCAGTGAAGACAGGGGCTATGGCTACACCTTC.

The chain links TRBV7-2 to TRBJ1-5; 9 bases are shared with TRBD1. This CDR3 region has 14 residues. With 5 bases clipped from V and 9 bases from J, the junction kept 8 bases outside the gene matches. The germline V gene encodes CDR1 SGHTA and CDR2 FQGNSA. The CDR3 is CASSPGQGRPPQHF. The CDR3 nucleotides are TGTGCCAGCAGCCCAGGACAGGGGCGTCCGCCCCAGCATTTT.

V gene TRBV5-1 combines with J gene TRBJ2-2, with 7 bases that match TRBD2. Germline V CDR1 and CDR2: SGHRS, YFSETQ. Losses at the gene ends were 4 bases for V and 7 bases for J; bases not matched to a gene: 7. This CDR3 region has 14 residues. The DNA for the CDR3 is TGCGCCAGCAGCACCTATTCGGGGGGCGGGGAGCTGTTTTTT. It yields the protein CASSTYSGGGELFF.

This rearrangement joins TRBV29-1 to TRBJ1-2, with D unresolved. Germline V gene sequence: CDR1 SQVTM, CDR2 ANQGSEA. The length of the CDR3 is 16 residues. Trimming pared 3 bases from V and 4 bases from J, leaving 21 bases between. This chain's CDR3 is CSVEPPSTRLSYGYTF. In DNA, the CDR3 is TGCAGCGTTGAGCCTCCCTCGACTCGCCTCAGCTATGGCTACACCTTC.

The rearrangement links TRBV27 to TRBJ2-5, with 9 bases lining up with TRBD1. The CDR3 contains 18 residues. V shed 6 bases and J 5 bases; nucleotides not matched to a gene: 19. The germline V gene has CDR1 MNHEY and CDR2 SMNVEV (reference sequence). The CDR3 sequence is CASSVTPPGTGRSETQYF. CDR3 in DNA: TGTGCCAGCAGCGTAACACCTCCCGGGACAGGGCGGAGTGAGACCCAGTACTTC.

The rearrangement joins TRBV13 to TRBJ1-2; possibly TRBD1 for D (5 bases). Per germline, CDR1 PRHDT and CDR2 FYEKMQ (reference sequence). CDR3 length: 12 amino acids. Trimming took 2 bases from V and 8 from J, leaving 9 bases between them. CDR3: CASSLQGIGYTF. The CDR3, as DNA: TGTGCCAGCAGCTTACAGGGTATCGGCTACACCTTC.

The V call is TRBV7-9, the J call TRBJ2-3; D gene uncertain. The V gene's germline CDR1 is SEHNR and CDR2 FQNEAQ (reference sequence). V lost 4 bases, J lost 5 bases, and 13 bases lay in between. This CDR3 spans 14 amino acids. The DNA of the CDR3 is TGTGCCAGCAGCTCATATACGCTAGGAGATACGCAGTATTTT. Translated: CASSSYTLGDTQYF.

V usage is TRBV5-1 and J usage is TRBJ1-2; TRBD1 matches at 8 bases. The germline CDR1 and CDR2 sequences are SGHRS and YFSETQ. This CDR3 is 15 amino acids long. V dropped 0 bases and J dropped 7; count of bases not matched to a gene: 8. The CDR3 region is CASSLEGAGGSGYTF. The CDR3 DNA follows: TGCGCCAGCAGCTTGGAAGGTGCAGGGGGCTCTGGCTACACCTTC.

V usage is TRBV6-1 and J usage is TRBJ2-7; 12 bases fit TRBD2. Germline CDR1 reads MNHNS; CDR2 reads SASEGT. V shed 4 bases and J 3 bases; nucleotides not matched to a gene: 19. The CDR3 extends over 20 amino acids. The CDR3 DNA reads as TGTGCCAGCAGTGGCCTCGTTACTAGCGGGGGGCCCCTTTCCCACTACGAGCAGTACTTC. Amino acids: CASSGLVTSGGPLSHYEQYF.

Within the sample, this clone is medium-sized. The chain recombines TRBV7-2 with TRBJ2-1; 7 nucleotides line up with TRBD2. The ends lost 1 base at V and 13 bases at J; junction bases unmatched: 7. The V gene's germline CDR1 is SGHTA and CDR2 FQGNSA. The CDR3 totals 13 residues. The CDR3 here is CASSLGREAGQFF. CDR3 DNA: TGTGCCAGCAGCTTAGGACGGGAGGCTGGCCAGTTCTTC.

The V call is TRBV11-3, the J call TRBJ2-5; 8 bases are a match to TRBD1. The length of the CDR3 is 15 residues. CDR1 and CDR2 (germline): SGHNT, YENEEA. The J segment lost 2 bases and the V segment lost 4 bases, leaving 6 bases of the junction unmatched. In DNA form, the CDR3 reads TGTGCCAGCAGCTCAAGGACAGGGATTCAAGAGACCCAGTACTTC. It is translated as CASSSRTGIQETQYF.

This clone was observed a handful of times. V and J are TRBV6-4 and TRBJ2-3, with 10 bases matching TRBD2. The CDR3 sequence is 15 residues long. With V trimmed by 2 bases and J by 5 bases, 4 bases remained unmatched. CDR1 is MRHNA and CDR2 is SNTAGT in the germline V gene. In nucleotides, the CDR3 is TGTGCCAGCAGTGACGAAGCGGGGGGGCGAGATACGCAGTATTTT. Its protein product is CASSDEAGGRDTQYF.